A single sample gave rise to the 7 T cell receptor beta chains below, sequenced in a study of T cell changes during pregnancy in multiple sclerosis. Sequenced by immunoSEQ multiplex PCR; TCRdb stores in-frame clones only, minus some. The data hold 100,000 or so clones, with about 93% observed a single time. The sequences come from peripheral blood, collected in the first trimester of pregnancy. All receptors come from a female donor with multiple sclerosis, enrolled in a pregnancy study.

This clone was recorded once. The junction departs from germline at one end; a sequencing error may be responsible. Written as DNA, the CDR3 is TGTGCTAGCAGCCCAATGAGAAGCGGGGAGACCCAGTACTTC. Its protein product is CASSPMRSGETQYF. The chain joins TRBV7-7 to TRBJ2-5; TRBD2 is a possible D gene (6 bases). The CDR3 covers 14 residues. CDR1 and CDR2 (germline): SSHAT, FNYEAQ (reference sequence).

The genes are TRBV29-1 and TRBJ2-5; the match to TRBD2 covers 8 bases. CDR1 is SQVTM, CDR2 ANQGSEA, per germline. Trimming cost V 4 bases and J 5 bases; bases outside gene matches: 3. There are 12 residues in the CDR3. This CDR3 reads CSVAGGSETQYF. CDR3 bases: TGCAGCGTTGCGGGAGGGTCGGAGACCCAGTACTTC.

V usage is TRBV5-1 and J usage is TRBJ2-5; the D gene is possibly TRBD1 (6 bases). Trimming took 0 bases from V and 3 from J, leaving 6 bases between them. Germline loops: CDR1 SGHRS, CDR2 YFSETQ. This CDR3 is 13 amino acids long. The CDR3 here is CASSLEGEETQYF. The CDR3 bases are TGCGCCAGCAGCTTGGAGGGGGAAGAGACCCAGTACTTC.

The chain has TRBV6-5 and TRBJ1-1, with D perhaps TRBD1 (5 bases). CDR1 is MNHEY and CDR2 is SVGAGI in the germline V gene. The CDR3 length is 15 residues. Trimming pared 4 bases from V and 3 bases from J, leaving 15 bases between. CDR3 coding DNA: TGTGCCAGCAGTTTAGGAGGGGTTAGGGACACTGAAGCTTTCTTT. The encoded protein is CASSLGGVRDTEAFF.

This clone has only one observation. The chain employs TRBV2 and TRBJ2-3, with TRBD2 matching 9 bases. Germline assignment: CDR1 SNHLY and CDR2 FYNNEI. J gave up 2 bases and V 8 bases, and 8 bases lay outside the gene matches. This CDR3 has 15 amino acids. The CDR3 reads CASSRLAGDTDTQYF. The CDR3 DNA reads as TGTGCCAGCTCGCGGTTAGCGGGGGACACAGATACGCAGTATTTT.

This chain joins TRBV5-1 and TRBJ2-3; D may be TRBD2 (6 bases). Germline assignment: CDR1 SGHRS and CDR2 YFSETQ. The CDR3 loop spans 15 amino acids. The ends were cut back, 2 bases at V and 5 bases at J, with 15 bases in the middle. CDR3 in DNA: TGCGCCAGCAGCTTCGGGGGTGGCTCACAAGATACGCAGTATTTT. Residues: CASSFGGGSQDTQYF.

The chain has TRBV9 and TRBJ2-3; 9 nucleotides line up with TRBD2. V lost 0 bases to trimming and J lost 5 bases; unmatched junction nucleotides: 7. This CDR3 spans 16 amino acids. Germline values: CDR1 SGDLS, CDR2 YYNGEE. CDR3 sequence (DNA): TGTGCCAGCAGCGTAGCGGCGGGGGGGCCGGGAGATACGCAGTATTTT. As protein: CASSVAAGGPGDTQYF.